The clone carrying this TCR beta chain was found a few times. TCRdb re-called the 5' RACE reads with MiXCR, one entry per CDR3 protein. Among roughly 620,000 distinct CDR3 sequences listed, about 20% were seen once. The V end lost 0 bases, the J end lost 0 bases, and 5 bases lay between the germline ends. CDR3 length: 14 amino acids. Looked up from germline, CDR1 is MNHNY and CDR2 is SVGAGI (reference sequence). The source of the sample is a study of T-cell memory formation after mild COVID-19. Sequenced sample: PBMCs or a T cell subset sorted from them (not recorded which). The origin of this receptor is an adult woman who had mild COVID-19 (a few samples of this study predate the infection). Cell type and time point are not known. The rearrangement joins TRBV6-6 to TRBJ1-1, with unresolved D. The CDR3 spells CASSYSSLNTEAFF. The CDR3 DNA is TGTGCCAGCAGTTACTCGAGCTTGAACACTGAAGCTTTCTTT.